These 2 T cell receptor beta chains originate from one sample sequenced in a study of CD8 T cells in Susac syndrome. Reverse transcription of about 0.45 to 1 ug RNA was performed with random hexamers. MiXCR, applied by TCRdb to the immunoSEQ multiplex PCR reads, yields one record per CDR3 protein. The table records about 160,000 distinct CDR3 sequences, 93% of them present only once. The sample consisted of CD4+ T cells from PBMCs. The receptor source for this set is a human donor in good health.

Only one count was recorded for this clonotype. The chain's CDR3 is CSVTQGEETQYF. CDR3 nucleotides: TGCAGCGTTACCCAGGGGGAAGAGACCCAGTACTTC. The chain has TRBV29-1 and TRBJ2-5, with 7 bases lining up with TRBD1. This CDR3 is 12 amino acids long. In germline, CDR1 is SQVTM, CDR2 ANQGSEA. After removal of 5 bases from V and 3 bases from J, the junction contained 3 bases not matched to a gene.

V usage is TRBV12-3 or TRBV12-4 and J usage is TRBJ2-3; either TRBD1 or TRBD2 may fit D (5 bases each). The CDR3 is 15 amino acids. The V end lost 4 bases, the J end lost 8 bases, and 19 bases lay between the germline ends. CDR3 loop: CASSYRDGLDGTQYF. The CDR3 bases are TGTGCCAGCAGTTACCGGGACGGATTGGACGGTACGCAGTATTTT.